A selection of T cell receptor beta chains follows, all from one sample in a study of blood T cells in healthy people across ages. A single record per CDR3 protein comes from TCRdb applying MiXCR to the 5' RACE reads. Altogether 730,000 or so distinct CDR3 sequences are present, approximately 43% being singletons, with the ten largest covering about 20%. The sequencing sample was made of blood. The receptors were gathered from a woman aged 60-70 years in good health. Both conserved end residues are part of each CDR3. The D gene is left open where the match is weak. Size tells how often a clone was seen (once, few, many) or the class of an expanded clone, and some rows leave it out.

size: NA
V: TRBV30
D: NA
J: TRBJ2-7
DNA: TGTGCCTGGAGTCCGGGGGGCAGGGACGAGCAGTACTTC
CDR3: CAWSPGGRDEQYF

size: few
V: TRBV7-9
D: NA
J: TRBJ2-3
DNA: TGTGCCAGCAGCTTCTCAACTAGCACAGATACGCAGTATTTT
CDR3: CASSFSTSTDTQYF

size: NA
V: TRBV7-2
D: TRBD1
J: TRBJ1-5
DNA: TGTGCCAGCAGCTTAGGGGACAGCCCCAAGAGGCCCCAGCATTTT
CDR3: CASSLGDSPKRPQHF

size: many
V: TRBV9
D: NA
J: TRBJ1-2
DNA: TGTGCCAGCAGCACTCGGACAGATGGCTACACCTTC
CDR3: CASSTRTDGYTF

size: NA
V: TRBV5-1
D: NA
J: TRBJ2-1
DNA: TGCGCCAGCATCCCTAATCAGGGTTACAATGAGCAGTTCTTC
CDR3: CASIPNQGYNEQFF

size: NA
V: TRBV21-1
D: NA
J: TRBJ1-2
DNA: TGTGCCAGCAGCAAAAGTAGGAAACGGACGCTTCACTATGGCTACACCTTC
CDR3: CASSKSRKRTLHYGYTF

size: NA
V: TRBV20-1
D: TRBD2
J: TRBJ2-3
DNA: TGCAGTGCTAGAGTGCCTAGCGGGGTGCTTAGCACAGATACGCAGTATTTT
CDR3: CSARVPSGVLSTDTQYF

size: NA
V: TRBV27
D: NA
J: TRBJ1-6
DNA: TGTGCCAGCAGAACGGACAACCGATATAATTCACCCCTCCACTTT
CDR3: CASRTDNRYNSPLHF

size: few
V: TRBV20-1
D: TRBD2
J: TRBJ2-3
DNA: TGCAGTGCTAGAGCTCTGCGGGGGGCCCGCACAGATACGCAGTATTTT
CDR3: CSARALRGARTDTQYF

size: few
V: TRBV18
D: NA
J: TRBJ2-1
DNA: TGTGCCAGCTCCAGCGATGAGCAGTTCTTC
CDR3: CASSSDEQFF

size: NA
V: TRBV5-4
D: TRBD2
J: TRBJ2-3
DNA: TGTGCCAGCAGCTTAAAAGGACTAGCTTCAGATACGCAGTATTTT
CDR3: CASSLKGLASDTQYF

size: many
V: TRBV29-1
D: TRBD2
J: TRBJ2-1
DNA: TGCAGCGTTGATTCGAGGCGGCGGGAGGGCCGAAAGGAGCAGTTCTTC
CDR3: CSVDSRRREGRKEQFF

size: once
V: TRBV7-2
D: NA
J: TRBJ1-1
DNA: TGTGCCAGCAGCTTAGTTATGGGGGCGAACACTGAAGCTTTCTTT
CDR3: CASSLVMGANTEAFF

size: NA
V: TRBV7-8
D: NA
J: TRBJ2-5
DNA: TGTGCCAGCAGCTTAGCCACCCTAAGGGGTGTTTTGGTTAATGAGCAGTACTTC
CDR3: CASSLATLRGVLVNEQYF

size: NA
V: TRBV25-1
D: NA
J: TRBJ2-2
DNA: TGTGCCAGCAGCCCGACAGTGAACACCGGGGAGCTGTTTTTT
CDR3: CASSPTVNTGELFF

size: NA
V: TRBV9
D: TRBD2
J: TRBJ2-7
DNA: TGTGCCAGCGGAGGGACTAGCACCTACGAGCAGTACTTC
CDR3: CASGGTSTYEQYF

size: many
V: TRBV29-1
D: NA
J: TRBJ2-7
DNA: TGCAGCGTTGGGGGGCGCCGGTGGGAGCAGTACTTC
CDR3: CSVGGRRWEQYF

size: NA
V: TRBV6-4
D: NA
J: TRBJ1-2
DNA: TGTGCCAGCAGTGATGGGCAGGGCATCTATGGCTACACCTTC
CDR3: CASSDGQGIYGYTF

size: NA
V: TRBV3-1
D: NA
J: TRBJ2-7
DNA: TGTGCCAGCAGCTGGCAGGGGCGGGACTACAATGAGCAGTACTTC
CDR3: CASSWQGRDYNEQYF

size: few
V: TRBV3-1
D: TRBD2
J: TRBJ2-1
DNA: TGTGCCAGCAGCCAAAGTGGGGGGGTAGGAATTGAGCAGTTCTTC
CDR3: CASSQSGGVGIEQFF

size: few
V: TRBV28
D: TRBD2
J: TRBJ2-1
DNA: TGTGCCAGCAGTTCACTAGCGGGGGCCACGACCTACAATGAGCAGTTCTTC
CDR3: CASSSLAGATTYNEQFF

size: many
V: TRBV4-2
D: TRBD2
J: TRBJ2-1
DNA: TGTGCCAGCAGCCAAGTCCTCCAGTTAGCGGGAGGCAATGAGCAGTTCTTC
CDR3: CASSQVLQLAGGNEQFF